The source of this TCR beta chain is a study of T cell clones after liver transplantation. The data were produced by immunoSEQ multiplex PCR, yet TCRdb's version contains in-frame clones alone and is incomplete. The sample carries roughly 65,000 clones, almost 95% recorded once. Unstimulated PBMCs were sorted into CD3+CD4+ and CD3+CD8+ populations. Overall study findings and caveats: In 5 of 8 subjects, circulating graft-donor-reactive CD4 TCRbeta sequences fell significantly after transplant.

Note on this clone: Its antigen is unknown.

Germline CDR1 LGHNT, CDR2 FRNRAP. This CDR3 spans 11 amino acids. Trimming stripped 1 base from V and 5 bases from J, with 3 bases between. Source: CD4+ T cells from blood, taken around 25 months after liver transplant. The chain joins TRBV12-5 to TRBJ2-7; no definite D call. The sequence derives from a human patient who received a liver transplant. T cells may partly derive from the graft donor. The CDR3 sequence is CASGLDHEQYF. The CDR3 nucleotides read TGTGCTAGTGGTTTGGATCACGAGCAGTACTTC.